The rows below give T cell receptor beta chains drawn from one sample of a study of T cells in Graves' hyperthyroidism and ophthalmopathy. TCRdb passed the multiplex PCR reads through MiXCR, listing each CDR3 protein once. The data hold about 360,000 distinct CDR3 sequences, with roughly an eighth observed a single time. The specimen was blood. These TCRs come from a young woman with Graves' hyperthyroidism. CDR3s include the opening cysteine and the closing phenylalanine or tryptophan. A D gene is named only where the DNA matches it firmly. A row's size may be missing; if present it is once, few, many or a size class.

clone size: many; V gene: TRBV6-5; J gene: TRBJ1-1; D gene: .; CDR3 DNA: TGTGCCAGCAGTTACTCGGGGGCAGCCAGTATGAACACTGAAGCTTTCTTT; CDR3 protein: CASSYSGAASMNTEAFF
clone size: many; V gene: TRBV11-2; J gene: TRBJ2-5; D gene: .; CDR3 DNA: TGTGCCAGCAGGGAAGAGGCCCTCCAAGAGACCCAGTACTTC; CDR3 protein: CASREEALQETQYF
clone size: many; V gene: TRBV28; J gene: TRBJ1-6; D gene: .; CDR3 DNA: TGTGCCAGCACCCCCGGGACGGTGGGGAATTCACCCCTCCACTTT; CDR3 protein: CASTPGTVGNSPLHF
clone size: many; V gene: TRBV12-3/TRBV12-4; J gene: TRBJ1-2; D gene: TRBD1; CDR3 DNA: TGTGCCAGCAGCTACACCTCGGGACAGGGGGCCCGCGGCTACACCTTC; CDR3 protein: CASSYTSGQGARGYTF
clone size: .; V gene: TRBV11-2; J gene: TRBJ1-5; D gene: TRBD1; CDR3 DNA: TGTGCCAGCAGCTTCGGACAGGGGGTACAGCCCCAGCATTTT; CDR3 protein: CASSFGQGVQPQHF
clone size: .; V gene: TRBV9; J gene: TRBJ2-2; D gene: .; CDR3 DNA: TGTGCCAGCAGCTCCCGGGGGGCCGGTAGCACCGGGGAGCTGTTTTTT; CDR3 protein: CASSSRGAGSTGELFF
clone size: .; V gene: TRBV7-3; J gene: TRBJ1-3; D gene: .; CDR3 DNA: TGTGCCAGTAAACTAGACAGGCCCTCTGGAAACACCATATATTTT; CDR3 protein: CASKLDRPSGNTIYF
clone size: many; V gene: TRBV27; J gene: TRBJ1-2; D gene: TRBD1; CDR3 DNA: TGTGCCAGCAGTCTACAGGGGGACTATGGCTACACCTTC; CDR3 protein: CASSLQGDYGYTF
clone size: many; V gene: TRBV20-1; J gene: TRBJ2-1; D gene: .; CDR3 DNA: TGCAGTGCCAGACGAGGGGGGGTCTCTCCTAACAATGAGCAGTTCTTC; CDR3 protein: CSARRGGVSPNNEQFF
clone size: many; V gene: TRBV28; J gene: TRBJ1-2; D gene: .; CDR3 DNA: TGTGCCAGCAGTTTGGACAATAGTAGAGGCTACACCTTC; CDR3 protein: CASSLDNSRGYTF
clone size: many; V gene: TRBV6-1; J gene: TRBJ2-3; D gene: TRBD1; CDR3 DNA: TGTGCCAGCAGTTCCTCATACAGGGGGCCAGATACGCAGTATTTT; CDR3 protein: CASSSSYRGPDTQYF